This T cell receptor (beta chain) was identified in a study of shared clonotypes between healthy human individuals. Study observations and caveats: Rarefaction exposed incomplete sorted-subset sequencing despite large depth.

CDR1 and CDR2 from the germline V gene are LNHDA and SQIVND (reference sequence). Trimming cost V 3 bases and J 4 bases, with 10 bases left between them. The CDR3 consists of 14 residues. Of note for this clone: What it recognizes is unknown.

Template for every sorted-subset replicate PCR totaled about 0.2 ug DNA, about 30,000 T cell genomes. Sequencing was performed with immunoSEQ multiplex PCR; in TCRdb, only in-frame clones are kept and a portion is missing. The table includes about 1.5 million clones, around 98% detected once. The receptor's source is a man aged 25 to 40 in good health. Sequencing was done on a sample of naive CD4+ T cells sorted from blood. Subset specified: CD45RA+ positively selected. The V call is TRBV19, the J call TRBJ1-5, with a possible D match to TRBD1 (6 bases). CDR3 in DNA: TGTGCCAGTAGTATGACAGGAGTTAATCAGCCCCAGCATTTT. This translates into CASSMTGVNQPQHF.